This T cell receptor (beta chain) was found in a study of early T cells in non-severe SARS-CoV-2 infection. Across the study: Sequencing of unsorted whole blood was done on bulk RNA, leaving chains unpaired. The study, taken as a whole, reports: VDJdb matches were skewed toward anti-spike CD8 T cell responses.

Attachment of unique molecular identifiers was made to individual cDNA molecules. TCRdb re-called the 5' RACE reads with MiXCR, one entry per CDR3 protein. The table records some 77,000 distinct CDR3 sequences, roughly a sixth of them present only once. Worth noting for this clonotype: Its antigen is not identified.

This sequence was found in an adult who was a healthcare worker with PCR-confirmed SARS-CoV-2 infection or an uninfected control (not recorded which). Sequenced sample: whole blood.

The CDR3 DNA reads as TGTGCCAGCAGCCGGGTCAACACTGAAGCTTTCTTT. Protein sequence: CASSRVNTEAFF. The genes are TRBV3-1 and TRBJ1-1; no definite D call. Germline lookup yields CDR1 LGHDT and CDR2 YNNKEL (reference sequence). Trimming removed 4 bases at V and 2 bases at J, with 5 bases between. There are 12 residues in the CDR3.